A selection of T cell receptor beta chains follows, all from one sample in a study of shared T cell receptors in the human thymus. Clones were read by immunoSEQ multiplex PCR, and TCRdb kept only the in-frame ones, dropping some. The sample has hundreds of thousands of clones, 75% to 85% seen once. Another study also made use of these data, one on human thymus T cells.

The sequenced sample consisted of thymocytes. The receptors were gathered from a boy in the first two years of life with a congenital heart defect. Each CDR3 is given with its conserved first and last residue. The D gene is left open where the match is weak. Part of the rows lack a size; the others show once, few, many or a class for expanded clones.

d_call	j_call	clone_size	v_call	cdr3_nt	cdr3_aa
TRBD1	TRBJ2-2	.	TRBV9	TGTGCCAGCAGCCCCCCCGGGACAGGGGAGACCGGGGAGCTGTTTTTT	CASSPPGTGETGELFF
TRBD2	TRBJ2-1	few	TRBV5-1	TGCGCCAGCAGCTATAGCGGGAGATCCTACAATGAGCAGTTCTTC	CASSYSGRSYNEQFF
.	TRBJ2-1	.	TRBV7-4	TGTGCCAGCAGCCCCAGTTTGGGACTTGCCTCCTACAATGAGCAGTTCTTC	CASSPSLGLASYNEQFF
TRBD2	TRBJ2-2	.	TRBV25-1	TGTGCCAGCAGGTCTAGCGGGGATAACACCGGGGAGCTGTTTTTT	CASRSSGDNTGELFF
.	TRBJ1-3	.	TRBV5-1	TGCGCCAGCAGCCCTAGGAGCACAGGTTCTGGAAACACCATATATTTT	CASSPRSTGSGNTIYF
TRBD2	TRBJ2-5	.	TRBV5-6	TGTGCCAGCAGCTCGGGACTAGCGGACGGGACCCAGTACTTC	CASSSGLADGTQYF
.	TRBJ2-7	.	TRBV7-2	TGTGCCAGCAGCTTAGCGAAGGGGAAACTGTCCTACGAGCAGTACTTC	CASSLAKGKLSYEQYF
.	TRBJ2-7	.	TRBV2	TGTGCCAGCAGTGAGTGGAGAATCCACCGGGAGCAGTACTTC	CASSEWRIHREQYF
TRBD1	TRBJ1-5	.	TRBV27	TGTGCCAGCAGCCCGACAGGGGGCAATCAGCCCCAGCATTTT	CASSPTGGNQPQHF
.	TRBJ1-5	.	TRBV28	TGTGCCAGCAGTTCGGCGGGGCAGACTCGGCAGCCCCAGCATTTT	CASSSAGQTRQPQHF
.	TRBJ1-1	.	TRBV29-1	TGCAGCGTTGAATCCCCCGGAGGGGTAGCTTTCTTT	CSVESPGGVAFF
.	TRBJ1-2	.	TRBV5-1	TGCGCCAGCAGCTTGGAAGCTAGCCCGGGGACACCTTATGGCTACACCTTC	CASSLEASPGTPYGYTF
TRBD1	TRBJ2-7	.	TRBV5-1	TGCGCCAGCAGCCCGCGGGACAGGGAAAGGGGTCTCGCGGACGAGCAGTACTTC	CASSPRDRERGLADEQYF
TRBD1	TRBJ1-1	.	TRBV7-6	TGTGCCAGCAGCCTTAGCAGGGACAGGGGGATGAACACTGAAGCTTTCTTT	CASSLSRDRGMNTEAFF
.	TRBJ2-7	.	TRBV19	TGTGCCAGTAGTATAAGCGCCTACGAGCAGTACTTC	CASSISAYEQYF
.	TRBJ1-5	.	TRBV12-5	TGTGCTAGTGGTGCGGTACTATTCGGTCAGCCCCAGCATTTT	CASGAVLFGQPQHF
.	TRBJ2-1	.	TRBV4-3	TGCGCCAGCAGCCAAGATGGCCGACACCCGACAAACTCCTACAATGAGCAGTTCTTC	CASSQDGRHPTNSYNEQFF
.	TRBJ2-3	.	TRBV7-3	TGTGCCAGCAGCTTATCCCCAACAGATACGCAGTATTTT	CASSLSPTDTQYF
TRBD1	TRBJ1-4	.	TRBV19	TGTGCCAGTAGTATAGATCTGGGACAGGTAGAAATGGCAACTAATGAAAAACTGTTTTTT	CASSIDLGQVEMATNEKLFF
.	TRBJ2-7	.	TRBV21-1	TGTGCCAGCAGCATCCCTGGCCGGGGATGGGAGCAGTACTTC	CASSIPGRGWEQYF
.	TRBJ2-7	.	TRBV18	TGTGCCAGCTCACCGTCGGGGGAGGATTTCTACGAGCAGTACTTC	CASSPSGEDFYEQYF
.	TRBJ2-7	.	TRBV7-6	TGTGCCAGCAGCTTAGGCTCAGGGCTGGGCGAGCAGTACTTC	CASSLGSGLGEQYF
TRBD2	TRBJ2-1	once	TRBV30	TGTGCCTGGAGTACCACCTACAGGACTAGCGCCTACAATGAGCAGTTCTTC	CAWSTTYRTSAYNEQFF
TRBD2	TRBJ2-1	once	TRBV4-3	TGCGCCAGCAGCCAAGATACAGGGACTAGCGGGAGGAGCTCCTACAATGAGCAGTTCTTC	CASSQDTGTSGRSSYNEQFF
TRBD1	TRBJ1-1	.	TRBV28	TGTGCCAGCAGTTCTTACAGGGGCACTGAAGCTTTCTTT	CASSSYRGTEAFF
TRBD2	TRBJ2-7	.	TRBV28	TGTGCCAGCAGTTTAGAAGCGGGGGACGAGCAGTACTTC	CASSLEAGDEQYF
TRBD2	TRBJ2-7	few	TRBV12-5	TGTGCTAGTGGTTACCAAGCGGGAGGGTTCCACGAGCAGTACTTC	CASGYQAGGFHEQYF
.	TRBJ2-3	.	TRBV28	TGTGCCAGCAGTTTCGGGAGATCCCACCCACGAGATACGCAGTATTTT	CASSFGRSHPRDTQYF
.	TRBJ2-6	.	TRBV5-1	TGCGCCAGCAGCTTGGCTCGGTGGGGGGCCAACGTCCTGACTTTC	CASSLARWGANVLTF
.	TRBJ2-7	.	TRBV30	TGTGCCTCACTAACAGGGACGTCCTACGAGCAGTACTTC	CASLTGTSYEQYF
.	TRBJ2-2	few	TRBV4-3	TGCGCCAGCAGCCAAAGGGGGAATAGCTCCGGGGAGCTGTTTTTT	CASSQRGNSSGELFF
TRBD2	TRBJ2-7	.	TRBV5-1	TGCGCCAGCAGCGCGGGGAGGGGAAGCTCCTACGAGCAGTACTTC	CASSAGRGSSYEQYF
.	TRBJ2-6	.	TRBV23-1	TGCGCCAGCAGTCAATACCCCCAGGGGACCATCTCTGGGGCCAACGTCCTGACTTTC	CASSQYPQGTISGANVLTF
TRBD1	TRBJ2-7	.	TRBV27	TGTGCCAGCAGTAGACAGGGGGCCCCCTACGAGCAGTACTTC	CASSRQGAPYEQYF
.	TRBJ2-6	.	TRBV4-3	TGCGCCAGCAGCCAAGGAGGGCCAGGAGCCCCTGGGGCCAACGTCCTGACTTTC	CASSQGGPGAPGANVLTF
.	TRBJ2-7	few	TRBV29-1	TGCAGCGCTCCCCCCAGGGGGGCGAGCTCCTACGAGCAGTACTTC	CSAPPRGASSYEQYF
.	TRBJ1-2	few	TRBV4-2	TGTGCCAGCAGCCAAGTAGGGGTGATACACTATGGCTACACCTTC	CASSQVGVIHYGYTF
.	TRBJ2-3	.	TRBV9	TGTGCCAGCAGCGTTACAGGGGAGGAGGATACGCAGTATTTT	CASSVTGEEDTQYF
.	TRBJ2-7	.	TRBV5-1	TGCGCCAGCAGCCTAGACAGACTCTACGAGCAGTACTTC	CASSLDRLYEQYF
TRBD1	TRBJ1-1	few	TRBV25-1	TGTGCCAGCAGTGAATTGGGCCCAGGGGGCAACGTCCACACTGAAGCTTTCTTT	CASSELGPGGNVHTEAFF
.	TRBJ2-2	once	TRBV4-3	TGCGCCAGCAGCCAAGATCGGGTGGCAGGGGGGACCGGGGAGCTGTTTTTT	CASSQDRVAGGTGELFF
TRBD1	TRBJ1-5	.	TRBV28	TGTGCCAGCAGTTTAAGACAGGGTAGCAATCAGCCCCAGCATTTT	CASSLRQGSNQPQHF
TRBD2	TRBJ2-1	.	TRBV4-1	TGCGCCAGCAGCCACCCCACTAGCGGGTCCTACAATGAGCAGTTCTTC	CASSHPTSGSYNEQFF
.	TRBJ2-3	.	TRBV30	TGTGCCTGGAAAGACCCCCCGGAGCGGGGCACAGATACGCAGTATTTT	CAWKDPPERGTDTQYF
TRBD1	TRBJ2-5	.	TRBV30	TGTGCCTGGACTTGGGACAGGGCGCCAGAGACCCAGTACTTC	CAWTWDRAPETQYF
.	TRBJ2-1	.	TRBV7-9	TGTGCCAGCAGCTTAGCCCCCCCGTATCCGGGACTCACAAATGAGCAGTTCTTC	CASSLAPPYPGLTNEQFF